One and the same sample provided the 31 T cell receptor beta chains below, sequenced in a study of T cell responses to AZD1222 COVID-19 vaccine. TCRdb's table, derived via immunoSEQ multiplex PCR, lists solely in-frame clones and lacks some. The data contain around 130,000 clones, over 90% of them seen just once; the ten biggest clones take up 0.75% to 0.95%. The source material was peripheral blood, sampled on day 0 of AZD1222 vaccination. The receptor set was obtained from an adult in good health.

The chain carries TRBV4-2 and TRBJ1-1; 7 bases fit TRBD1. The length of the CDR3 is 15 residues. V shed 4 bases and J 2 bases; nucleotides not matched to a gene: 7. The germline V gene encodes CDR1 LGHNA and CDR2 YNFKEQ. CDR3: CASSLDQGGNTEAFF. The CDR3 DNA follows: TGTGCCAGCAGCCTGGACCAGGGGGGAAACACTGAAGCTTTCTTT.

This sequence joins TRBV24-1 and TRBJ2-3; D possibly corresponds to TRBD2 (6 bases). The CDR3 contains 16 residues. Germline V gene data show CDR1 as KGHDR and CDR2 as SFDVKD. Deletions cut 8 bases from V and 6 bases from J, with 23 bases between. The CDR3 DNA follows: TGTGCCACCACGGGAAATCCGGGGCGGGATTCGGATACGCAGTATTTT. Translated, it gives CATTGNPGRDSDTQYF.

The chain uses TRBV3-1 (or the pseudogene TRBV3-2) and TRBJ2-3, with D perhaps matching TRBD1 (6 bases). The CDR3 has 16 amino acids. V shed 4 bases and J shed 3 bases, with 17 bases lying between them. Germline CDR1 LGHDT, CDR2 YNNKEL (reference sequence). CDR3 in amino acids: CASSRSGPRGTDTQYF. The DNA of the CDR3 is TGTGCCAGCAGCCGATCAGGACCAAGGGGGACAGATACGCAGTATTTT.

The rearrangement links TRBV9 to TRBJ1-1, with D unresolved. The CDR3 has 13 amino acids. V gave up 3 bases and J gave up 1 base, with 7 bases separating them. CDR1 SGDLS and CDR2 YYNGEE come from the germline V gene. The CDR3 DNA reads as TGTGCCAGCAGCGGCAGACAGAACACTGAAGCTTTCTTT. Its protein is CASSGRQNTEAFF.

The rearrangement joins TRBV18 to TRBJ1-3, with 8 bases matching TRBD1. This CDR3 is 16 amino acids long. The trim removed 3 bases at V and 5 bases at J, leaving 9 bases unmatched. Germline V lookup: CDR1 KGHSH, CDR2 LQKENI. The CDR3 sequence is CASSPLTGEWRNTIYF. The CDR3 DNA is TGTGCCAGCTCACCCCTGACAGGGGAATGGCGAAACACCATATATTTT.

The chain carries TRBV4-1 and TRBJ2-5, with 12 nucleotides matching TRBD2. This CDR3 contains 18 residues. The V segment lost 3 bases and the J segment 3 bases; nucleotides outside the gene matches: 11. CDR1 is MGHRA and CDR2 is YSYEKL in the germline V gene. The CDR3 sequence: CASSQQLAGGRGEETQYF. In nucleotides, the CDR3 is TGCGCCAGCAGCCAGCAACTAGCGGGGGGCCGGGGGGAAGAGACCCAGTACTTC.

The rearrangement joins TRBV2 to TRBJ1-1; maybe TRBD1 (6 bases). The V and J ends lost 4 bases and 0 bases respectively, with 12 bases between them. The CDR3 is made up of 15 amino acids. CDR1 is SNHLY and CDR2 is FYNNEI in the germline V gene. CDR3 bases: TGTGCCAGCAGTGTAGGGGGGCAAATGAACACTGAAGCTTTCTTT. It codes for CASSVGGQMNTEAFF. The variable domain in full, with the rest retrieved from reference TRBV2 and TRBJ1-1, is EPEVTQTPSHQVTQMGQEVILRCVPISNHLYFYWYRQILGQKVEFLVSFYNNEISEKSEIFDDQFSVERPDGSNFTLKIRSTKLEDSAMYFCASSVGGQMNTEAFFGQGTRLTVV.

V gene TRBV7-9 combines with J gene TRBJ1-1; no firm D call. Per the germline V gene, CDR1 is SEHNR and CDR2 is FQNEAQ (reference sequence). Trimming took off 3 bases at V and 9 bases at J, with 11 bases between the two ends. The CDR3 runs to 12 residues. Written as DNA, the CDR3 is TGTGCCAGCAGCTTCGGGGTGTTGCAAGCTTTCTTT. As protein: CASSFGVLQAFF.

The count of this clone is one. The genes are TRBV6-6 and TRBJ1-6, with D unclear. Looked up from germline, CDR1 is MNHNY and CDR2 is SVGAGI (reference sequence). This CDR3 is built from 13 residues. Trimming removed 7 bases from V and 9 bases from J, with 13 bases in between. CDR3 amino acids: CASISRAGSPLHF. The CDR3, as DNA: TGTGCCAGCATCTCACGGGCGGGTTCACCCCTCCACTTT.

J is TRBJ2-7 and V is TRBV10-1, with 8 bases identical to TRBD1. The junction had 15 bases not matched to a gene; V was cut back by 4 bases and J by 7 bases. The germline CDR1 and CDR2 sequences are WNHNN and SYGVQD (reference sequence). The CDR3 has 16 amino acids. This CDR3 reads CASSGSAGQGAEEQYF. For the CDR3, the DNA is TGCGCCAGCAGTGGTAGCGCAGGGCAGGGGGCGGAGGAGCAGTACTTC.

CDR3 residues: CASSRPPNTEAFF. CDR3 DNA sequence: TGTGCCAGCAGTAGACCCCCGAACACTGAAGCTTTCTTT. This rearrangement joins TRBV27 to TRBJ1-1; D gene ambiguous. Per germline, CDR1 MNHEY and CDR2 SMNVEV (reference sequence). This CDR3 region has 13 residues. V was cut by 5 bases and J by 1 base, with 8 bases left in between.

The chain has TRBV6-5 and TRBJ1-2; maybe TRBD1 (6 bases). V lost 6 bases and J 8 bases, leaving 19 bases between the germline ends. CDR1 is MNHEY, CDR2 SVGAGI, per germline. This CDR3 spans 14 amino acids. The CDR3 DNA sequence: TGTGCCAGCAGCCAGACAGGAGGCGATGGAGGCTACACCTTC. Its protein is CASSQTGGDGGYTF.

The rearrangement uses TRBV3-1 (or the pseudogene TRBV3-2) and TRBJ2-1; no firm D call. Germline V gene data show CDR1 as LGHDT and CDR2 as YNNKEL (reference sequence). CDR3 size: 15 residues. V lost 0 bases to trimming and J lost 6 bases, with 12 bases between them. DNA for the CDR3: TGTGCCAGCAGCCAAGACCTGGGGTACCTCAATGAGCAGTTCTTC. It translates to CASSQDLGYLNEQFF.

V and J are TRBV6-5 and TRBJ1-6; unclear D gene. Germline values: CDR1 MNHEY, CDR2 SVGAGI. V was pared by 6 bases and J by 7 bases, with 13 bases between. This CDR3 is 14 amino acids long. The CDR3 protein is CASSYDGLNSPLHF. CDR3 sequence (DNA): TGTGCCAGCAGCTATGACGGATTAAATTCACCCCTCCACTTT.

The chain carries TRBV18 and TRBJ2-1; D is unresolved. CDR3 length: 14 amino acids. Looked up from germline, CDR1 is KGHSH and CDR2 is LQKENI. The V and J ends lost 3 bases and 4 bases respectively, with 10 bases between them. CDR3 nucleotides: TGTGCCAGCTCACCGCGGATGGAATACAATGAGCAGTTCTTC. This translates into CASSPRMEYNEQFF.

The gene calls are TRBV6-1 and TRBJ1-1; D is unresolved. CDR3 length: 17 amino acids. V lost 4 bases, J lost 1 base, and 19 bases lay in between. Germline CDR1 is MNHNS and CDR2 is SASEGT. The CDR3 bases are TGTGCCAGCAGTGTTGGGGTGGCCCCATATAAGAACACTGAAGCTTTCTTT. Its translation: CASSVGVAPYKNTEAFF.

This chain joins TRBV7-9 and TRBJ1-2; 10 bases line up with TRBD1. The J segment lost 7 bases and the V segment lost 7 bases, leaving 12 bases of the junction unmatched. The CDR3 totals 15 residues. In germline, CDR1 is SEHNR, CDR2 FQNEAQ (reference sequence). The CDR3 is CASTQTGGRVGGYTF. DNA for the CDR3: TGTGCCAGCACCCAGACAGGGGGCAGGGTTGGTGGCTACACCTTC. Filled out from reference TRBV7-9 and TRBJ1-2, the complete variable domain reads DTGVSQNPRHKITKRGQNVTFRCDPISEHNRLYWYRQTLGQGPEFLTYFQNEAQLEKSRLLSDRFSAERPKGSFSTLEIQRTEQGDSAMYLCASTQTGGRVGGYTFGSGTRLTVV.

This clone has only a few counts. This chain joins TRBV10-1 and TRBJ1-2; 7 bases map to TRBD1. Per germline, CDR1 WNHNN and CDR2 SYGVQD (reference sequence). There are 13 residues in the CDR3. Losses at the gene ends were 6 bases for V and 7 bases for J; bases not matched to a gene: 8. CDR3 region: CASSPGGTSGYTF. CDR3 coding DNA: TGCGCCAGCAGCCCAGGGGGGACATCTGGCTACACCTTC.

The chain has TRBV14 and TRBJ1-3, with TRBD1 matching 7 bases. This CDR3 region has 13 residues. Germline V gives CDR1 SGHDN, CDR2 FVKESK. V lost 3 bases, J lost 5 bases, and 1 base stayed unmatched. CDR3 in DNA: TGTGCCAGCAGCCAGGGACAGCGAAACACCATATATTTT. Translation: CASSQGQRNTIYF.

The rearrangement joins TRBV18 to TRBJ2-7, with a tentative D call TRBD2 (5 bases). Per germline, CDR1 KGHSH and CDR2 LQKENI. This CDR3 spans 14 amino acids. The germline V and J ends were trimmed by 2 bases and 2 bases, with 10 bases remaining between them. Here the CDR3 DNA reads TGTGCCAGCTCACCAGAGAGGGTAACCTACGAGCAGTACTTC. This gives the protein CASSPERVTYEQYF.

The chain is built from TRBV7-9 and TRBJ2-5; no clear D gene. The V gene's germline CDR1 is SEHNR and CDR2 FQNEAQ (reference sequence). CDR3 length equals 13 residues. Deletions cut 1 base from V and 8 bases from J, with 11 bases between. The CDR3 DNA follows: TGTGCCAGCAGCTTAGGGGCCCCGGACACCCAGTACTTC. It yields the protein CASSLGAPDTQYF.

The rearrangement joins TRBV7-8 to TRBJ1-3; D uncertain. The CDR3 has 18 residues. Germline CDR1 and CDR2: SGHVS and FQNEAQ. Trimming took 2 bases from V and 0 from J, leaving 17 bases between them. The CDR3 spells CASSLRSGSGFSGNTIYF. The CDR3 DNA follows: TGTGCCAGCAGCTTAAGGAGTGGGTCGGGGTTCTCTGGAAACACCATATATTTT.

The CDR3 DNA follows: TGTGCCAGCAGCCAAGATCCGCGGGGCTCTGGAAACACCATATATTTT. Protein sequence: CASSQDPRGSGNTIYF. This sequence joins TRBV3-1 (or the pseudogene TRBV3-2) and TRBJ1-3; no firm D call. V was trimmed by 0 bases and J by 0 bases, leaving 9 bases between them. CDR3 length equals 16 residues. Per the germline V gene, CDR1 is LGHDT and CDR2 is YNNKEL (reference sequence).

The chain uses TRBV2 and TRBJ1-5; 8 bases are shared with TRBD1. The CDR3 is 14 amino acids. CDR1 is SNHLY, CDR2 FYNNEI, per germline. The V and J ends lost 6 bases and 4 bases, in that order; junction bases with no gene match: 5. CDR3 amino acids: CASRTGQVNQPQHF. CDR3 bases: TGTGCCAGCAGGACGGGACAGGTGAATCAGCCCCAGCATTTT.

The chain uses TRBV14 and TRBJ2-1; D remains unclear. The CDR3 is made up of 15 amino acids. The germline V and J ends were trimmed by 1 base and 2 bases, with 9 bases remaining between them. CDR1 is SGHDN and CDR2 is FVKESK in the germline V gene. The CDR3 sequence is CASSQGPLPYNEQFF. The DNA for the CDR3 is TGTGCCAGCAGCCAAGGACCCCTGCCCTACAATGAGCAGTTCTTC.

The chain has TRBV15 and TRBJ2-5; 8 bases match TRBD2. The germline V gene has CDR1 LNHNV and CDR2 YYDKDF (reference sequence). The V gene end was trimmed by 5 bases and the J gene end by 2 bases; junction bases not matched to a gene: 10. The CDR3 is 16 amino acids. CDR3 amino acids: CATSGGTRWGQETQYF. CDR3 DNA: TGTGCCACCAGCGGGGGGACTAGGTGGGGGCAAGAGACCCAGTACTTC.

The chain employs TRBV6-5 and TRBJ1-1; TRBD1 matches at 11 bases. This CDR3 comprises 14 residues. Trimming removed 5 bases from V and 4 bases from J; junction bases left unmatched: 3. CDR1 and CDR2 (germline): MNHEY, SVGAGI. The CDR3 protein is CASSPGTGGTEAFF. CDR3 bases: TGTGCCAGCAGTCCCGGGACAGGGGGCACTGAAGCTTTCTTT.

The chain couples TRBV5-1 to TRBJ1-4; 10 bases match TRBD1. The length of the CDR3 is 17 residues. Trimming removed 5 bases from V and 5 bases from J; junction bases left unmatched: 12. Looked up from germline, CDR1 is SGHRS and CDR2 is YFSETQ. CDR3 residues: CASSQSGQGEVNEKLFF. CDR3 DNA sequence: TGCGCCAGCAGTCAGAGCGGACAGGGGGAAGTCAATGAAAAACTGTTTTTT.

The chain couples TRBV10-3 to TRBJ1-2; 9 bases fit TRBD1. Germline-derived CDR1 and CDR2 are ENHRY and SYGVKD. Trimming cost V 10 bases and J 5 bases; bases outside gene matches: 8. The CDR3 spans 13 residues. The CDR3 nucleotides read TGTGCCACCGCAACACAGGGGGCGTATGGCTACACCTTC. It translates to CATATQGAYGYTF.

V is TRBV7-9 and J is TRBJ1-2; the D gene is possibly TRBD1 (6 bases). The CDR3 consists of 13 residues. V was trimmed by 1 base and J by 7 bases, leaving 10 bases between them. Germline CDR1 reads SEHNR; CDR2 reads FQNEAQ (reference sequence). The CDR3 sequence: CASSLGRGPGYTF. CDR3 coding DNA: TGTGCCAGCAGCTTAGGACGGGGGCCTGGCTACACCTTC.

The chain employs TRBV5-6 and TRBJ1-2, with 8 nucleotides matching TRBD1. Per germline, CDR1 SGHDT and CDR2 YYEEEE. The CDR3 loop spans 15 amino acids. V lost 2 bases to trimming and J lost 4 bases; unmatched junction nucleotides: 7. CDR3 sequence: CASSFKDRGGYGYTF. The CDR3 DNA sequence: TGTGCCAGCAGCTTTAAAGACAGGGGCGGCTATGGCTACACCTTC. Supplemented by reference TRBV5-6 and TRBJ1-2, the full variable domain reads DAGVTQSPTHLIKTRGQQVTLRCSPKSGHDTVSWYQQALGQGPQFIFQYYEEEERQRGNFPDRFSGHQFPNYSSELNVNALLLGDSALYLCASSFKDRGGYGYTFGSGTRLTVV.